These 11 T cell receptor beta chains were all obtained from the same sample, sequenced in a study of blood T cell repertoires in COVID-19. Sequencing used immunoSEQ multiplex PCR; TCRdb keeps in-frame clones, though not all of them. The sample records around 100,000 clones, about 88% being singletons. Material for sequencing was peripheral blood. The receptors originated from a man aged 30 to 39 in a cohort sampled during active COVID-19.

The chain is built from TRBV19 and TRBJ2-1, with 8 nucleotides matching TRBD1. CDR1 and CDR2 from the germline V gene are LNHDA and SQIVND (reference sequence). J was trimmed by 9 bases and V by 3 bases; bases with no gene match: 7. The CDR3 spans 14 residues. This CDR3 reads CASSMRQGLGEQFF. In DNA, the CDR3 is TGTGCCAGTAGTATGAGACAGGGGCTTGGTGAGCAGTTCTTC.

The chain recombines TRBV7-9 with TRBJ2-7; a weak D match, TRBD2 (6 bases). Germline CDR1 is SEHNR and CDR2 is FQNEAQ (reference sequence). Trimming removed 7 bases at V and 5 bases at J, with 15 bases between. There are 13 residues in the CDR3. CDR3 residues: CASTTSLVDEQYF. DNA for the CDR3: TGTGCCAGCACAACTAGCCTGGTCGACGAGCAGTACTTC. Full variable domain (missing parts from reference TRBV7-9 and TRBJ2-7): DTGVSQNPRHKITKRGQNVTFRCDPISEHNRLYWYRQTLGQGPEFLTYFQNEAQLEKSRLLSDRFSAERPKGSFSTLEIQRTEQGDSAMYLCASTTSLVDEQYFGPGTRLTVT.

The V call is TRBV5-4, the J call TRBJ2-7; 9 positions match TRBD1. CDR1 is SGHNT, CDR2 YYREEE, per germline (reference sequence). The CDR3 contains 14 residues. J gave up 5 bases and V 4 bases, and 7 bases lay outside the gene matches. This CDR3 reads CASSPWDRVDEQYF. CDR3 bases: TGTGCCAGCAGCCCGTGGGACAGGGTAGACGAGCAGTACTTC.

The chain links TRBV6-5 to TRBJ2-1; 9 bases match TRBD2. Germline V CDR1 and CDR2: MNHEY, SVGAGI. V shed 6 bases, J shed 2 bases, and the junction held 2 bases outside the gene matches. The CDR3 contains 14 residues. The CDR3 spells CASRGGGAYNEQFF. DNA for the CDR3: TGTGCCAGCAGAGGCGGGGGGGCCTACAATGAGCAGTTCTTC.

The DNA of the CDR3 is TGTGCCAGCAGGACGGGACAGGGGGCAAGAGGGGAGACCCAGTACTTC. Translating gives CASRTGQGARGETQYF. This chain links TRBV7-2 with TRBJ2-5; 12 positions match TRBD1. J gave up 5 bases and V 6 bases, and 10 bases lay outside the gene matches. Germline CDR1 and CDR2: SGHTA and FQGNSA. The CDR3 spans 16 residues.

The J gene is TRBJ1-2, the V gene TRBV30; D unclear. This CDR3 contains 10 residues. Germline V gene sequence: CDR1 GTSNPN, CDR2 SVGIG (reference sequence). V lost 6 bases and J lost 6, with 8 bases in between. Here the CDR3 reads CACPVNGYTF. CDR3 in DNA: TGTGCCTGCCCAGTGAATGGCTACACCTTC. The entire variable domain, with the rest obtained from reference TRBV30 and TRBJ1-2, is as follows: SQTIHQWPATLVQPVGSPLSLECTVEGTSNPNLYWYRQAAGRGLQLLFYSVGIGQISSEVPQNLSASRPQDRQFILSSKKLLLSDSGFYLCACPVNGYTFGSGTRLTVV.

This clone is a singleton in its sample. J is TRBJ2-7 and V is TRBV6-5; 10 bases map to TRBD1. V was pared by 7 bases and J by 1 base, with 4 bases of the junction left unmatched. CDR1 is MNHEY and CDR2 is SVGAGI in the germline V gene. CDR3 length equals 14 residues. The DNA for the CDR3 is TGTGCCAGCATGAGGGACAGGGGTTCCTACGAGCAGTACTTC. It is translated as CASMRDRGSYEQYF.

In its sample, this clone was seen a few times. This chain uses TRBV20-1 with TRBJ1-3; no clear D gene. CDR1 and CDR2 (germline): DFQATT, SNEGSKA (reference sequence). The length of the CDR3 is 11 residues. V gave up 6 bases and J gave up 4 bases, with 7 bases separating them. The CDR3, as DNA: TGCAGTGCCAGAACAGGAAACACCATATATTTT. Amino acids: CSARTGNTIYF.

The chain has TRBV28 and TRBJ2-7; D not resolved. This CDR3 contains 12 residues. Germline V gives CDR1 MDHEN, CDR2 SYDVKM. V shed 6 bases and J shed 3 bases, with 9 bases lying between them. The CDR3 DNA sequence: TGTGCCAGCAGCCCCCCCCACTACGAGCAGTACTTC. Its translation is CASSPPHYEQYF.

DNA of the CDR3: TGCGCCAGCAGCGTACAGGGGGCTGGGAACATTCAGTACTTC. It translates to CASSVQGAGNIQYF. The chain uses TRBV5-1 and TRBJ2-4, with 9 bases lining up with TRBD1. The CDR3 runs to 14 residues. V gave up 4 bases and J gave up 7 bases; unmatched junction bases: 6. CDR1 is SGHRS, CDR2 YFSETQ, per germline.

V gene TRBV29-1 combines with J gene TRBJ1-2; 10 nucleotides line up with TRBD1. Germline CDR1 SQVTM, CDR2 ANQGSEA. V trimming: 7 bases; J trimming: 5 bases; junction bases outside the gene matches: 4. The CDR3 has 12 residues. The CDR3 is CSAAGQGYGYTF. As DNA, the CDR3 is TGCAGCGCCGCGGGACAGGGGTATGGCTACACCTTC.